This T cell receptor (beta chain) was sequenced for a study of CD8 T cells in Susac syndrome. Study-wide context: The Susac syndrome patients that were sequenced included about six with active disease and under 10 in remission.

CDR1 is SGHTA, CDR2 FQGTGA, per germline. After removal of 6 bases from V and 2 bases from J, the junction contained 2 bases not matched to a gene. The CDR3 is made up of 15 amino acids. High-throughput TCR beta sequencing covered peripheral CD8+ and CD4+ T cells. The recently defined diagnostic criteria for definite or probable disease were met by the Susac syndrome patients. TEMRA cells underwent FACS enrichment and CD8+ and CD4+ T cells underwent negative isolation. This clonotype was observed a handful of times. Random hexamers were used to reverse transcribe an amount of roughly 0.5 to 1 ug RNA. MiXCR was run by TCRdb on the immunoSEQ multiplex PCR reads, yielding one entry per CDR3 protein. Of 150,000 to 200,000 distinct CDR3 sequences in the sample, approximately 94% were seen once.

This receptor was identified in a human donor with Susac syndrome. V usage is TRBV7-3 and J usage is TRBJ2-1; TRBD2 aligns across 12 bases. Material: CD4+ T cells from PBMCs. This CDR3 reads CASSLAGGTYNEQFF. The CDR3 bases are TGTGCCAGCAGTCTAGCGGGGGGGACCTACAATGAGCAGTTCTTC.